This T cell receptor (beta chain) was sequenced in a study of early T cells in non-severe SARS-CoV-2 infection. Turning to the study itself: Unpaired chains resulted from sequencing bulk RNA of unsorted whole blood.

The TCR library protocol attached unique molecular identifiers to the individual cDNA molecules. MiXCR, run by TCRdb on the 5' RACE reads, gives a single entry per CDR3 protein. The sample records approximately 70,000 distinct CDR3 sequences, approximately 12% being singletons. Germline values: CDR1 MNHEY, CDR2 SVGEGT. V lost 9 bases and J lost 6; bases outside the gene matches: 6. This CDR3 spans 13 amino acids. This clonotype was counted a few times. Here the sequenced sample was whole blood, taken at baseline. This clonotype was sampled from an adult who was a healthcare worker with PCR-confirmed SARS-CoV-2 infection or an uninfected control (not recorded which). The donor label of this sample is uncertain. The V and J genes are TRBV6-2 or TRBV6-3 and TRBJ1-1, with 11 positions matching TRBD1. The CDR3 coding sequence is TGTGCCAGTAAGGGACAGGGGGGCCCTGAAGCTTTCTTT. It specifies CASKGQGGPEAFF.